What follows are 32 T cell receptor beta chains derived from one specimen sequenced in a study of blood T cell repertoires in COVID-19. Libraries were prepared by immunoSEQ multiplex PCR; TCRdb keeps only in-frame clonotypes and omits some of them. The profile shows about 90,000 clones, roughly 84% of them singletons. The material sequenced was peripheral blood. These receptors all come from a man between 60 and 75 years old with acute or convalescent COVID-19.

This rearrangement joins TRBV7-8 to TRBJ1-4; possible D gene TRBD1, 5 bases. CDR1 and CDR2 (germline): SGHVS, FQNEAQ. With 2 bases removed from V and 2 bases from J, the gap between germline ends came to 12 bases. The CDR3 length is 16 residues. The CDR3 sequence: CASSLKYGGTNEKLFF. The CDR3 nucleotides are TGTGCCAGCAGCTTAAAGTACGGGGGGACTAATGAAAAACTGTTTTTT.

As for this clone: In the same sample, other DNA sequences code for this CDR3. This sequence joins TRBV11-2 and TRBJ1-1, with TRBD1 as a possible D gene (6 bases). Trimming stripped 0 bases from V and 5 bases from J, with 13 bases between. CDR1 is SGHAT, CDR2 FQNNGV, per germline. This CDR3 spans 15 amino acids. Written as DNA, the CDR3 is TGTGCCAGCAGCTTAGATCCGGGGGGCGGAACTGAAGCTTTCTTT. Amino acids: CASSLDPGGGTEAFF.

This sequence joins TRBV6-2 or TRBV6-3 and TRBJ2-7, with 7 bases fitting TRBD1. CDR1 is MNHEY and CDR2 is SVGEGT in the germline V gene. CDR3 length: 15 amino acids. The trim removed 4 bases at V and 2 bases at J, leaving 8 bases unmatched. In DNA form, the CDR3 reads TGTGCCAGCAGTTCCGGGACAGCGCCGACCTACGAGCAGTACTTC. It specifies CASSSGTAPTYEQYF.

This rearrangement joins TRBV10-2 to TRBJ2-5; TRBD1 matches 7 bases. V shed 6 bases, J shed 2 bases, and the junction held 9 bases outside the gene matches. The CDR3 sequence is 15 residues long. Germline CDR1 reads WSHSY; CDR2 reads SAAADI. CDR3 coding DNA: TGCGCCAGCAGACCAGGGGGTACTGTTCAAGAGACCCAGTACTTC. It specifies CASRPGGTVQETQYF.

This clone appeared once. This chain connects TRBV7-2 to TRBJ2-6; D is undetermined. CDR1 is SGHTA and CDR2 is FQGNSA in the germline V gene. CDR3 length: 15 amino acids. Deletions cut 3 bases from V and 0 bases from J, with 6 bases between. CDR3: CASSFTSSGANVLTF. The CDR3 DNA sequence: TGTGCCAGCAGCTTTACAAGCTCTGGGGCCAACGTCCTGACTTTC.

The chain combines TRBV27 with TRBJ1-4; D is possibly TRBD1 (5 bases). The CDR3 covers 17 residues. V was cut by 2 bases and J by 3 bases, with 16 bases left in between. The V gene's germline CDR1 is MNHEY and CDR2 SMNVEV (reference sequence). The CDR3 loop is CASSLNLGDLANEKLFF. CDR3 DNA: TGTGCCAGCAGTTTAAATTTAGGGGATCTGGCTAATGAAAAACTGTTTTTT.

The chain uses TRBV12-2 and TRBJ1-6. TRBV12-2 has pseudogene status. This CDR3 comprises 14 residues. CDR3 nucleotides: TGTGCAAGTCGCTTAGCGAGGAGGGGCTCACCCCTCCACTTT. As protein: CASRLARRGSPLHF.

The chain recombines TRBV19 with TRBJ1-2; a weak D match, TRBD1 (6 bases). Per the germline V gene, CDR1 is LNHDA and CDR2 is SQIVND (reference sequence). Trimming removed 6 bases at V and 4 bases at J, with 15 bases between. The CDR3 extends over 14 amino acids. The CDR3 is CASSGQPKVYGYTF. The CDR3 DNA sequence: TGTGCCAGTAGCGGACAGCCTAAAGTCTATGGCTACACCTTC. Variable domain in full (rest from reference TRBV19 and TRBJ1-2): DGGITQSPKYLFRKEGQNVTLSCEQNLNHDAMYWYRQDPGQGLRLIYYSQIVNDFQKGDIAEGYSVSREKKESFPLTVTSAQKNPTAFYLCASSGQPKVYGYTFGSGTRLTVV.

In its sample, this clone was seen once. The rearrangement uses TRBV7-2 and TRBJ2-1; D gene unclear. Trimming left V 1 base short and J 7 bases short, with 14 bases between. CDR1 SGHTA and CDR2 FQGNSA come from the germline V gene. The CDR3 sequence is 15 residues long. CDR3 protein: CASSLGRSWSNEQFF. In nucleotides, the CDR3 is TGTGCCAGCAGCTTAGGTCGGAGTTGGTCGAATGAGCAGTTCTTC. The full variable domain, rest sourced from reference TRBV7-2 and TRBJ2-1, is GAGVSQSPSNKVTEKGKDVELRCDPISGHTALYWYRQSLGQGLEFLIYFQGNSAPDKSGLPSDRFSAERTGGSVSTLTIQRTQQEDSAVYLCASSLGRSWSNEQFFGPGTRLTVL.

The rearrangement links TRBV28 to TRBJ2-2; D perhaps matches TRBD1 (6 bases). The V end lost 6 bases, the J end lost 1 base, and 24 bases lay between the germline ends. CDR1 MDHEN and CDR2 SYDVKM come from the germline V gene. This CDR3 has 19 residues. The CDR3 DNA reads TGTGCCAGCAGCTATCCCGGGACAAAGCTTAGCAAGAACACCGGGGAGCTGTTTTTT. Translation gives CASSYPGTKLSKNTGELFF.

The rearrangement joins TRBV11-2 to TRBJ1-2; 7 bases line up with TRBD1. The CDR3 is made up of 15 amino acids. The J segment lost 7 bases and the V segment lost 1 base, leaving 9 bases of the junction unmatched. Germline loops: CDR1 SGHAT, CDR2 FQNNGV. CDR3: CASSLVQGQGGGYTF. The DNA of the CDR3 is TGTGCCAGCAGCTTAGTCCAGGGCCAGGGGGGTGGCTACACCTTC. The complete variable domain, with remaining parts taken from reference TRBV11-2 and TRBJ1-2, reads EAGVAQSPRYKIIEKRQSVAFWCNPISGHATLYWYQQILGQGPKLLIQFQNNGVVDDSQLPKDRFSAERLKGVDSTLKIQPAKLEDSAVYLCASSLVQGQGGGYTFGSGTRLTVV.

This clone was counted once. The chain carries TRBV6-5 and TRBJ1-1; D is unclear. Germline CDR1 reads MNHEY; CDR2 reads SVGAGI. The CDR3 covers 15 residues. The V and J ends lost 5 bases and 1 base respectively, with 14 bases between them. The CDR3 here is CASSPPTGRNTEAFF. The CDR3 coding sequence is TGTGCCAGCAGTCCACCGACGGGTAGGAACACTGAAGCTTTCTTT.

The chain couples TRBV6-2 or TRBV6-3 to TRBJ2-7; D is possibly TRBD1 (5 bases). This CDR3 spans 13 amino acids. From germline, CDR1 is MNHEY and CDR2 SVGEGT. V shed 1 base and J shed 7 bases, with 11 bases lying between them. CDR3 DNA sequence: TGTGCCAGCAGTTACTATCAGGGCCAGGAGCAGTACTTC. This sequence encodes CASSYYQGQEQYF.

V gene TRBV24-1 combines with J gene TRBJ1-5; D may be TRBD1 (5 bases). Per the germline V gene, CDR1 is KGHDR and CDR2 is SFDVKD. The germline V and J ends were trimmed by 4 bases and 6 bases, with 12 bases remaining between them. The CDR3 is 14 residues long. The CDR3 loop is CATSDQGLAQPQHF. The CDR3 coding sequence is TGTGCCACCAGTGACCAGGGTCTGGCTCAGCCCCAGCATTTT.

This clone was observed once. The chain carries TRBV4-1 and TRBJ1-3, with TRBD1 as a possible D gene (6 bases). The CDR3 spans 17 residues. The germline gives CDR1 MGHRA, CDR2 YSYEKL. The ends were cut back, 1 base at V and 0 bases at J, with 13 bases in the middle. The CDR3 spells CASSQGGRGHSGNTIYF. DNA of the CDR3: TGCGCCAGCAGCCAAGGGGGAAGGGGACACTCTGGAAACACCATATATTTT.

A remark on this clone: Other DNA sequences of this sample code for an identical CDR3. V and J are TRBV2 and TRBJ2-2; possible D gene TRBD2, 5 bases. The CDR3 extends over 14 amino acids. Germline CDR1 SNHLY, CDR2 FYNNEI. V gave up 1 base and J gave up 5 bases, with 8 bases separating them. The CDR3 region has the DNA TGTGCCAGCAGTGAAGGTGGCGGGACCGGGGAGCTGTTTTTT. This sequence encodes CASSEGGGTGELFF.

V usage is TRBV5-1 and J usage is TRBJ1-1, with a possible D match to TRBD1 (5 bases). Trimming took 0 bases from V and 0 from J, leaving 24 bases between them. Per germline, CDR1 SGHRS and CDR2 YFSETQ. CDR3 length equals 20 residues. The CDR3 here is CASSLALVEGGAPLNTEAFF. Here the CDR3 DNA reads TGCGCCAGCAGCTTGGCGTTAGTGGAGGGTGGGGCTCCACTGAACACTGAAGCTTTCTTT.

This clone showed up just a few times. This sequence joins TRBV7-3 and TRBJ1-1; tentative D call: TRBD1 (5 bases). The CDR3 contains 13 residues. Per germline, CDR1 SGHTA and CDR2 FQGTGA. The ends were cut back, 5 bases at V and 2 bases at J, with 9 bases in the middle. This CDR3 reads CASSAGLNTEAFF. DNA for the CDR3: TGTGCCAGCAGCGCGGGACTTAACACTGAAGCTTTCTTT.

This sequence joins TRBV6-4 and TRBJ2-1; D is possibly TRBD2 (8 bases). This CDR3 is built from 16 residues. The V gene lost 5 bases and the J gene lost 0 bases, with 14 bases spanning the gap. CDR1 is MRHNA, CDR2 SNTAGT, per germline. CDR3 in amino acids: CASSPTGTSSYNEQFF. The CDR3 bases are TGTGCCAGCAGTCCGACAGGGACTAGCTCCTACAATGAGCAGTTCTTC.

The sample holds one count of this clone. The CDR3 DNA is TGTGCCAGCAGTGAACGAGGGACGGGGGGAGGCTACACCTTC. Translating it yields CASSERGTGGGYTF. The chain couples TRBV2 to TRBJ1-2; D is possibly TRBD1 (5 bases). Germline CDR1 is SNHLY and CDR2 is FYNNEI. Trimming pared 2 bases from V and 8 bases from J, leaving 15 bases between. The CDR3 totals 14 residues.

CDR3 sequence (DNA): TGTGCCAGCAGCCAGACAGGGGGAGGTGAAAAACTGTTTTTT. Translation gives CASSQTGGGEKLFF. The rearrangement links TRBV3-1 (or the pseudogene TRBV3-2) to TRBJ1-4; 9 bases fit TRBD1. With 3 bases clipped from V and 7 bases from J, the junction kept 3 bases outside the gene matches. The germline V gene has CDR1 LGHDT and CDR2 YNNKEL (reference sequence). This CDR3 region has 14 residues.

The chain couples TRBV29-1 to TRBJ1-1; 7 nucleotides match TRBD1. Germline V gene lookup returns CDR1 SQVTM and CDR2 ANQGSEA. The CDR3 totals 12 residues. Losses at the gene ends were 5 bases for V and 1 base for J; bases not matched to a gene: 1. CDR3 residues: CSVRQGNTEAFF. For the CDR3, the DNA is TGCAGCGTTCGACAGGGGAACACTGAAGCTTTCTTT. Combining the CDR3 with reference TRBV29-1 and TRBJ1-1 gives the whole variable domain SAVISQKPSRDICQRGTSLTIQCQVDSQVTMMFWYRQQPGQSLTLIATANQGSEATYESGFVIDKFPISRPNLTFSTLTVSNMSPEDSSIYLCSVRQGNTEAFFGQGTRLTVV.

The rearrangement links TRBV4-1 to TRBJ2-3; 8 positions match TRBD2. Germline-derived CDR1 and CDR2 are MGHRA and YSYEKL. J was trimmed by 4 bases and V by 0 bases; bases with no gene match: 6. This CDR3 region has 16 residues. CDR3 bases: TGCGCCAGCAGCCAAGACGGGGGGGGCCAGGCAGATACGCAGTATTTT. It codes for CASSQDGGGQADTQYF.

The chain employs TRBV7-2 and TRBJ2-3; TRBD1 matches 8 bases. Trimming cost V 4 bases and J 3 bases; bases outside gene matches: 6. This CDR3 has 15 residues. In germline, CDR1 is SGHTA, CDR2 FQGNSA. The DNA of the CDR3 is TGTGCCAGCAGCTCGGGACAGGTATTTACAGATACGCAGTATTTT. Its translation is CASSSGQVFTDTQYF.

The chain has TRBV7-3 and TRBJ2-1; 9 bases line up with TRBD1. The CDR3 has 15 amino acids. The J segment lost 5 bases and the V segment lost 0 bases, leaving 2 bases of the junction unmatched. Per germline, CDR1 SGHTA and CDR2 FQGTGA. The CDR3 reads CASSLTGTGHNEQFF. The CDR3 coding sequence is TGTGCCAGCAGCTTAACCGGGACAGGGCACAATGAGCAGTTCTTC.

The chain joins TRBV12-3 or TRBV12-4 to TRBJ2-7; D is undetermined. V was pared by 5 bases and J by 8 bases, with 16 bases between. This CDR3 contains 13 residues. DNA for the CDR3: TGTGCCAGCAGTCCCTCGAGGATCTCGAAGCAGTACTTC. Translation gives CASSPSRISKQYF.

This clone was counted only a few times. The chain combines TRBV7-3 with TRBJ2-7, with D possibly TRBD1 on 5 matching bases. This CDR3 region has 14 residues. Per germline, CDR1 SGHTA and CDR2 FQGTGA. Trimming took off 0 bases at V and 3 bases at J, with 9 bases between the two ends. The CDR3 loop reads CASSLTGVGYEQYF. The DNA of the CDR3 is TGTGCCAGCAGCTTAACAGGGGTCGGCTACGAGCAGTACTTC. Looking up the rest from reference TRBV7-3 and TRBJ2-7 gives the full variable domain: GAGVSQTPSNKVTEKGKYVELRCDPISGHTALYWYRQSLGQGPEFLIYFQGTGAADDSGLPNDRFFAVRPEGSVSTLKIQRTERGDSAVYLCASSLTGVGYEQYFGPGTRLTVT.

The chain is built from TRBV6-2 or TRBV6-3 and TRBJ2-2, with unresolved D. The CDR3 is made up of 15 amino acids. Trimming removed 2 bases at V and 0 bases at J, with 7 bases between. The V gene's germline CDR1 is MNHEY and CDR2 SVGEGT. CDR3 loop: CASSYDPANTGELFF. Written as DNA, the CDR3 is TGTGCCAGCAGTTACGATCCAGCGAACACCGGGGAGCTGTTTTTT.

This clone has a single count. Here the CDR3 reads CASSPRTGPNQPQHF. The CDR3 DNA sequence: TGTGCCAGCAGCCCAAGGACAGGCCCGAATCAGCCCCAGCATTTT. This chain links TRBV7-2 with TRBJ1-5; 7 bases are a match to TRBD1. Losses at the gene ends were 5 bases for V and 4 bases for J; bases not matched to a gene: 8. Per the germline V gene, CDR1 is SGHTA and CDR2 is FQGNSA. The length of the CDR3 is 15 residues. Combining the CDR3 with reference TRBV7-2 and TRBJ1-5 gives the whole variable domain GAGVSQSPSNKVTEKGKDVELRCDPISGHTALYWYRQSLGQGLEFLIYFQGNSAPDKSGLPSDRFSAERTGGSVSTLTIQRTQQEDSAVYLCASSPRTGPNQPQHFGDGTRLSIL.

The chain joins TRBV10-2 to TRBJ2-1; 7 bases agree with TRBD1. Germline trimming cut 6 bases from V and 6 bases from J; bases unmatched to any gene: 8. CDR3 length equals 14 residues. CDR1 and CDR2 (germline): WSHSY, SAAADI. CDR3 in amino acids: CASRIRDSSNEQFF. The CDR3 DNA reads as TGCGCCAGCAGAATCCGGGACAGTTCCAATGAGCAGTTCTTC.

The rearrangement uses TRBV5-1 and TRBJ2-3, with 7 bases fitting TRBD2. The CDR3 length is 16 residues. Germline lookup yields CDR1 SGHRS and CDR2 YFSETQ. Trimming removed 3 bases from V and 5 bases from J; junction bases left unmatched: 12. CDR3 in amino acids: CASSSGTGRVRDTQYF. CDR3 DNA: TGCGCCAGCAGCTCGGGGACGGGGAGGGTTCGAGATACGCAGTATTTT.

The chain couples TRBV20-1 to TRBJ2-5, with D possibly being TRBD1 (6 bases). The germline gives CDR1 DFQATT, CDR2 SNEGSKA (reference sequence). CDR3 length: 14 amino acids. Trimming pared 3 bases from V and 5 bases from J, leaving 16 bases between. CDR3 coding DNA: TGCAGTGCTAGTCCCAGGGGCTCCGCGGAGACCCAGTACTTC. As protein: CSASPRGSAETQYF.